One sample yielded the 32 T cell receptor beta chains listed below, sequenced in a study of PD-L1 blockade in urothelial cancer. Time point denoted: peripheral blood 6 weeks after treatment start. Assay used: immunoSEQ multiplex PCR; TCRdb lists only in-frame clones, some missing. The sample holds 35,000 to 55,000 clones, 82% seen once. The sample consisted of PBMCs, taken around atezolizumab (anti-PD-L1) treatment. The receptors originated from a man in his sixties with urothelial cancer.

The chain carries TRBV15 and TRBJ1-5; possible D gene TRBD1, 6 bases. CDR1 and CDR2 from the germline V gene are LNHNV and YYDKDF (reference sequence). V lost 1 base to trimming and J lost 5 bases, with 12 bases between them. CDR3 length equals 15 residues. Written as DNA, the CDR3 is TGTGCCACCAGCAGAGCCACAGGGCTTCATCAGCCCCAGCATTTT. Translated, it gives CATSRATGLHQPQHF.

The chain is built from TRBV12-5 and TRBJ2-5; 7 nucleotides agree with TRBD1. Germline trimming cut 7 bases from V and 13 bases from J; bases unmatched to any gene: 12. Per the germline V gene, CDR1 is LGHNT and CDR2 is FRNRAP. This CDR3 region has 12 residues. CDR3 sequence (DNA): TGTGCTAGTGCCCAGGGGGAAGGTTCGCCGTACTTC. It specifies CASAQGEGSPYF.

This chain uses TRBV7-9 with TRBJ2-3; 9 bases are shared with TRBD2. Trimming removed 8 bases from V and 4 bases from J; junction bases left unmatched: 10. CDR1 is SEHNR and CDR2 is FQNEAQ in the germline V gene (reference sequence). CDR3 size: 15 residues. The CDR3: CASERLAGNSDTQYF. The CDR3 region has the DNA TGTGCCAGCGAGAGGCTAGCGGGAAATTCAGATACGCAGTATTTT.

The chain couples TRBV5-4 to TRBJ2-7, with D perhaps TRBD2 (6 bases). The ends were cut back, 0 bases at V and 4 bases at J, with 11 bases in the middle. The CDR3 has 14 residues. Germline V gene data show CDR1 as SGHNT and CDR2 as YYREEE (reference sequence). The CDR3 DNA reads TGTGCCAGCAGCTTGGCCTCGACTAGTTACGAGCAGTACTTC. This gives the protein CASSLASTSYEQYF.

The chain uses TRBV28 and TRBJ2-3; D call uncertain. The length of the CDR3 is 17 residues. Per the germline V gene, CDR1 is MDHEN and CDR2 is SYDVKM. Trimming removed 4 bases from V and 0 bases from J, with 17 bases in between. The CDR3 coding sequence is TGTGCCAGCAGTTGGCCGTCTCGGGTGTTTAGCACAGATACGCAGTATTTT. Its protein product is CASSWPSRVFSTDTQYF.

The chain recombines TRBV30 with TRBJ1-6; D call uncertain. The CDR3 sequence is 14 residues long. V lost 3 bases and J 10 bases, leaving 16 bases between the germline ends. The germline gives CDR1 GTSNPN, CDR2 SVGIG (reference sequence). CDR3 sequence: CAWRADPLGSPLHF. As DNA, the CDR3 is TGTGCCTGGAGAGCGGACCCGCTAGGATCACCCCTCCACTTT.

V gene TRBV6-5 combines with J gene TRBJ2-2; TRBD1 might be the D (5 bases). From germline, CDR1 is MNHEY and CDR2 SVGAGI. The V end lost 10 bases, the J end lost 1 base, and 16 bases lay between the germline ends. This CDR3 region has 15 residues. The CDR3 bases are TGTGCCACCTCACCGTCCCAGGGGAACACCGGGGAGCTGTTTTTT. It yields the protein CATSPSQGNTGELFF.

The rearrangement joins TRBV5-1 to TRBJ2-3; tentatively, D is TRBD1 (5 bases). Between the trimmed V and J ends, which lost 0 bases and 3 bases, there was a span of 8 bases. Per germline, CDR1 SGHRS and CDR2 YFSETQ. This CDR3 contains 14 residues. The CDR3 reads CASSLGRVTDTQYF. CDR3 coding DNA: TGCGCCAGCAGCTTGGGCAGGGTGACAGATACGCAGTATTTT.

The rearrangement joins TRBV2 to TRBJ2-4; 7 positions match TRBD2. In germline, CDR1 is SNHLY, CDR2 FYNNEI. Trimming removed 3 bases from V and 4 bases from J; junction bases left unmatched: 6. The CDR3 sequence is 15 residues long. Here the CDR3 DNA reads TGTGCCAGCAGTGAGACTAGCCCTCCGAAAAACATTCAGTACTTC. Encoded protein: CASSETSPPKNIQYF. The full variable domain, rest sourced from reference TRBV2 and TRBJ2-4, is EPEVTQTPSHQVTQMGQEVILRCVPISNHLYFYWYRQILGQKVEFLVSFYNNEISEKSEIFDDQFSVERPDGSNFTLKIRSTKLEDSAMYFCASSETSPPKNIQYFGAGTRLSVL.

This sequence joins TRBV5-4 and TRBJ2-3; tentatively, D is TRBD2 (7 bases). V dropped 3 bases and J dropped 3 bases, with 14 bases sitting between them. Germline values: CDR1 SGHNT, CDR2 YYREEE (reference sequence). The CDR3 has 15 amino acids. In nucleotides, the CDR3 is TGTGCCAGCAGCTGGACCGGGGGGCCAACAGATACGCAGTATTTT. This encodes CASSWTGGPTDTQYF.

This clone has more than one count but fewer than ten. The gene calls are TRBV7-8 and TRBJ2-7, with D maybe TRBD1 (6 bases). There are 14 residues in the CDR3. The V gene lost 5 bases and the J gene lost 1 base, with 12 bases spanning the gap. Germline V gene lookup returns CDR1 SGHVS and CDR2 FQNEAQ. The CDR3 spells CASSLHDRSYEQYF. CDR3 DNA: TGTGCCAGCAGCCTCCACGACAGGTCCTACGAGCAGTACTTC.

The J gene is TRBJ2-7, the V gene TRBV5-1; a weak D match, TRBD2 (5 bases). This CDR3 has 15 residues. The germline V gene encodes CDR1 SGHRS and CDR2 YFSETQ. V was trimmed by 0 bases and J by 0 bases, leaving 10 bases between them. CDR3: CASSLGLASSYEQYF. The CDR3, as DNA: TGCGCCAGCAGCTTGGGGCTAGCCAGCTCCTACGAGCAGTACTTC.

The V gene is TRBV5-1, the J gene TRBJ2-2; 9 bases align to TRBD1. Germline V gene sequence: CDR1 SGHRS, CDR2 YFSETQ. Trimming at V came to 4 bases and at J to 5 bases, leaving 9 bases not matched to a gene. The CDR3 is 16 residues long. This CDR3 reads CASSPKGQGRTGELFF. In DNA form, the CDR3 reads TGCGCCAGCAGCCCGAAGGGACAGGGACGGACCGGGGAGCTGTTTTTT.

The chain employs TRBV7-6 and TRBJ2-2; no reliable D call. V lost 6 bases, J lost 1 base, and 9 bases lay in between. The CDR3 spans 14 residues. The germline gives CDR1 SGHVS, CDR2 FNYEAQ. Written as DNA, the CDR3 is TGTGCCAGCAGAGGAGTGGAGAACACCGGGGAGCTGTTTTTT. Translating it yields CASRGVENTGELFF.

This rearrangement joins TRBV11-2 to TRBJ2-5; 7 nucleotides line up with TRBD1. V shed 5 bases and J 1 base; nucleotides not matched to a gene: 4. CDR3 length equals 14 residues. The germline gives CDR1 SGHAT, CDR2 FQNNGV. The CDR3 DNA follows: TGTGCCAGCAGCACCGGACAGGTCCAAGAGACCCAGTACTTC. Protein: CASSTGQVQETQYF.

The V and J genes are TRBV6-1 and TRBJ2-2; D remains unclear. V lost 6 bases and J 1 base, leaving 12 bases between the germline ends. The CDR3 runs 15 residues. Per the germline V gene, CDR1 is MNHNS and CDR2 is SASEGT. The CDR3 here is CASSDITVNTGELFF. CDR3 in DNA: TGTGCCAGCAGCGACATCACGGTGAACACCGGGGAGCTGTTTTTT.

The chain carries TRBV7-2 and TRBJ2-1, with 11 bases matching TRBD1. The junction had 18 bases not matched to a gene; V was cut back by 5 bases and J by 9 bases. The germline gives CDR1 SGHTA, CDR2 FQGNSA. CDR3 length equals 18 residues. The CDR3 DNA reads TGTGCCAGCAGCCCGCGTCTGGACAGGGGGCGGGTTGGGACTGAGCAGTTCTTC. The encoded protein is CASSPRLDRGRVGTEQFF.

The sample holds one count of this clone. The J gene is TRBJ2-7, the V gene TRBV27; 8 bases match TRBD2. The CDR3 sequence is 16 residues long. Germline V lookup: CDR1 MNHEY, CDR2 SMNVEV (reference sequence). The ends lost 6 bases at V and 5 bases at J; junction bases unmatched: 15. CDR3 sequence reads: CASSPWGGTSGDEQYF. The CDR3 region has the DNA TGTGCCAGCAGCCCTTGGGGGGGGACTAGTGGTGACGAGCAGTACTTC.

The V and J genes are TRBV28 and TRBJ2-7; no reliable D call. Looked up from germline, CDR1 is MDHEN and CDR2 is SYDVKM. The germline V and J ends were trimmed by 6 bases and 3 bases, with 15 bases remaining between them. This CDR3 is 14 amino acids long. CDR3 in amino acids: CASSSPGGFYEQYF. For the CDR3, the DNA is TGTGCCAGCAGCTCGCCCGGCGGCTTCTACGAGCAGTACTTC. The full variable domain, in which reference TRBV28 and TRBJ2-7 provide the parts outside the CDR3, is DVKVTQSSRYLVKRTGEKVFLECVQDMDHENMFWYRQDPGLGLRLIYFSYDVKMKEKGDIPEGYSVSREKKERFSLILESASTNQTSMYLCASSSPGGFYEQYFGPGTRLTVT.

V usage is TRBV28 and J usage is TRBJ1-1, with 9 positions matching TRBD1. Trimming removed 5 bases from V and 4 bases from J; junction bases left unmatched: 5. Germline lookup yields CDR1 MDHEN and CDR2 SYDVKM. The CDR3 has 14 residues. CDR3 region: CASSRDRASTEAFF. CDR3 nucleotides: TGTGCCAGCAGTCGGGACAGGGCTTCCACTGAAGCTTTCTTT.

The chain combines TRBV7-9 with TRBJ2-1; TRBD1 agrees at 7 bases. CDR1 is SEHNR and CDR2 is FQNEAQ in the germline V gene (reference sequence). Germline trimming cut 0 bases from V and 7 bases from J; bases unmatched to any gene: 6. There are 15 residues in the CDR3. DNA for the CDR3: TGTGCCAGCAGCTTAGCTGGGACAGAGCATAATGAGCAGTTCTTC. This gives the protein CASSLAGTEHNEQFF.

In this sample, this clone turned up a few times. The V call is TRBV7-9, the J call TRBJ1-2; tentatively, D is TRBD1 (6 bases). CDR1 is SEHNR and CDR2 is FQNEAQ in the germline V gene (reference sequence). Trimming took off 6 bases at V and 6 bases at J, with 17 bases between the two ends. The CDR3 has 14 residues. In DNA form, the CDR3 reads TGTGCCAGCAGTTTAAACCGGGCAGGGGATGGCTACACCTTC. The encoded protein is CASSLNRAGDGYTF.

The rearrangement joins TRBV6-5 to TRBJ2-5, with TRBD1 matching over 7 bases. Germline CDR1 reads MNHEY; CDR2 reads SVGAGI. Unmatched junction bases numbered 6, after V lost 6 bases and J lost 5 bases. The CDR3 spans 13 residues. The CDR3 region is CASSTGVRETQYF. The DNA of the CDR3 is TGTGCCAGCAGCACAGGGGTCCGCGAGACCCAGTACTTC.

This clone was detected only a few times. This chain uses TRBV6-1 with TRBJ1-5; 8 bases agree with TRBD1. Germline CDR1 and CDR2: MNHNS and SASEGT. The CDR3 has 15 amino acids. The J segment lost 0 bases and the V segment lost 6 bases, leaving 4 bases of the junction unmatched. The CDR3 loop is CASRMTGDSNQPQHF. For the CDR3, the DNA is TGTGCCAGCAGGATGACAGGGGATAGCAATCAGCCCCAGCATTTT.

V gene TRBV6-6 combines with J gene TRBJ1-2; perhaps TRBD1 as D (5 bases). CDR1 is MNHNY, CDR2 SVGAGI, per germline (reference sequence). The CDR3 is 16 amino acids. V was pared by 6 bases and J by 4 bases, with 21 bases between. CDR3 loop: CASRLPGLPEGYGYTF. The DNA for the CDR3 is TGTGCCAGCAGATTACCGGGACTCCCCGAGGGCTATGGCTACACCTTC.

This clone was seen a single time. The chain recombines TRBV7-9 with TRBJ1-2; D is unclear. Germline values: CDR1 SEHNR, CDR2 FQNEAQ (reference sequence). CDR3 length equals 16 residues. Trimming removed 5 bases from V and 8 bases from J, with 24 bases in between. The chain's CDR3 is CASSIAPIENPGGYTF. The CDR3 region has the DNA TGTGCCAGCAGCATTGCTCCTATAGAGAATCCAGGAGGCTACACCTTC.

This chain uses TRBV2 with TRBJ2-3; D is possibly TRBD2 (6 bases). This CDR3 has 15 amino acids. Germline V CDR1 and CDR2: SNHLY, FYNNEI. Trimming left V 2 bases short and J 4 bases short, with 13 bases between. DNA of the CDR3: TGTGCCAGCAGTGAAAGGGCTAGGGAGGCAGATACGCAGTATTTT. As protein: CASSERAREADTQYF.

This clone was seen a single time. This chain uses TRBV5-1 with TRBJ2-7; 12 nucleotides align to TRBD1. The germline gives CDR1 SGHRS, CDR2 YFSETQ. J lost 11 bases, V lost 2 bases, and 14 bases had no gene match. The length of the CDR3 is 16 residues. CDR3 nucleotides: TGCGCCAGCAGCTTCACCCCGGGACAGGGGGCAGATAAGGAGTACTTC. Translation gives CASSFTPGQGADKEYF.

This chain connects TRBV5-6 to TRBJ1-6, with D maybe TRBD1 (5 bases). The CDR3 extends over 14 amino acids. Germline CDR1 and CDR2: SGHDT and YYEEEE. The ends were cut back, 0 bases at V and 9 bases at J, with 10 bases in the middle. This CDR3 is CASSLDQGTSPLHF. The CDR3 bases are TGTGCCAGCAGCTTGGATCAGGGTACTTCACCCCTCCACTTT.

The gene calls are TRBV28 and TRBJ2-5, with D possibly matching TRBD1 (6 bases). Trimming removed 5 bases from V and 4 bases from J, with 8 bases in between. CDR1 is MDHEN and CDR2 is SYDVKM in the germline V gene. CDR3 length: 12 residues. CDR3 amino acids: CASSTGLETQYF. DNA of the CDR3: TGTGCCAGCAGTACAGGGTTAGAGACCCAGTACTTC.

The V gene is TRBV11-3, the J gene TRBJ2-7; tentative D call: TRBD2 (6 bases). V was cut by 2 bases and J by 5 bases, with 10 bases left in between. Germline lookup yields CDR1 SGHNT and CDR2 YENEEA. The CDR3 runs to 13 residues. The CDR3 region is CASSLTSRNEQYF. The CDR3 DNA is TGTGCCAGCAGCTTAACTAGCAGAAACGAGCAGTACTTC.

The gene calls are TRBV6-1 and TRBJ2-5; maybe TRBD1 (6 bases). V was clipped by 6 bases and J by 5 bases, with 16 bases between them. Germline lookup yields CDR1 MNHNS and CDR2 SASEGT. The CDR3 is made up of 14 amino acids. The CDR3 is CASSQQGSAETQYF. For the CDR3, the DNA is TGTGCCAGCAGCCAACAGGGATCGGCGGAGACCCAGTACTTC.